This is a list of T cell receptor beta chains from one sample in a study of blood T cell repertoires in COVID-19. Libraries were prepared by immunoSEQ multiplex PCR; TCRdb keeps only in-frame clonotypes and omits some of them. The sample shows more than 95,000 clones, 70% to 90% of them seen only once. Source material: peripheral blood. The receptor set was obtained from a man younger than 40 with acute or convalescent COVID-19. The CDR3 runs from the conserved cysteine through the conserved F or W. Fields, in order: CDR3 DNA, CDR3 protein, V gene, clone size, J gene, D gene. A D gene is named only where the DNA matches it firmly. Size is stated for part of the rows, as once, few or many counts, or as a class when the clone is expanded.

CDR3nt: TGTGCCAGCAGCTTTGGACAGGTCTCACTACAGCAGCCCCAGCATTTT; CDR3aa: CASSFGQVSLQQPQHF; v_gene: TRBV5-6; abundance: NA; j_gene: TRBJ1-5; d_gene: TRBD1
CDR3nt: TGTGCCACCCAATCCGGACAGGGGGGGGGCTACACCTTC; CDR3aa: CATQSGQGGGYTF; v_gene: TRBV19; abundance: NA; j_gene: TRBJ1-2; d_gene: TRBD1
CDR3nt: TGTGCCAGCAGCTTAGTCCCCACAGGGTTTTCTCATGGCTACACCTTC; CDR3aa: CASSLVPTGFSHGYTF; v_gene: TRBV7-2; abundance: NA; j_gene: TRBJ1-2; d_gene: NA
CDR3nt: TGTGCCAGCAGTACACCCCTCTCAGATACCTATGGCTACACCTTC; CDR3aa: CASSTPLSDTYGYTF; v_gene: TRBV11-2; abundance: few; j_gene: TRBJ1-2; d_gene: NA
CDR3nt: TGTGCCACCAGCAGAGATCGCCAACAGTGGGGCTACACCTTC; CDR3aa: CATSRDRQQWGYTF; v_gene: TRBV15; abundance: once; j_gene: TRBJ1-2; d_gene: NA
CDR3nt: TGTGCCAGCAGCCCCTCAACACCGACAGGGCTCTATGGCTACACCTTC; CDR3aa: CASSPSTPTGLYGYTF; v_gene: TRBV3-1/TRBV3-2; abundance: NA; j_gene: TRBJ1-2; d_gene: TRBD1
CDR3nt: TGCGCCAGCAGCTTGGGACAGGAGGGAAACACCATATATTTT; CDR3aa: CASSLGQEGNTIYF; v_gene: TRBV5-1; abundance: NA; j_gene: TRBJ1-3; d_gene: NA
CDR3nt: TGTGCCAGCAGTGGTGAGGGTCCCCTGGGGGCAGGAGGCTACGAGCAGTACTTC; CDR3aa: CASSGEGPLGAGGYEQYF; v_gene: TRBV6-1; abundance: NA; j_gene: TRBJ2-7; d_gene: NA
CDR3nt: TGCAGCGTTCTCCGGGACAGGGAAGAACTGTTTTTT; CDR3aa: CSVLRDREELFF; v_gene: TRBV29-1; abundance: NA; j_gene: TRBJ1-4; d_gene: TRBD1
CDR3nt: TGTGCCAGCAGCGCCTACGGACTAGCGGGGAAAGATCTCACCGGGGAGCTGTTTTTT; CDR3aa: CASSAYGLAGKDLTGELFF; v_gene: TRBV5-4; abundance: NA; j_gene: TRBJ2-2; d_gene: TRBD2
CDR3nt: TGTGCCAGTAGTACCGGGACTAGCGGGCCGGAGGATGAGCAGTTCTTC; CDR3aa: CASSTGTSGPEDEQFF; v_gene: TRBV19; abundance: NA; j_gene: TRBJ2-1; d_gene: TRBD2
CDR3nt: TGTGCCAGAAGCTTGGCCGGAAGGGGAAGATCGATAGGGTCACCCCTCCACTTT; CDR3aa: CARSLAGRGRSIGSPLHF; v_gene: TRBV5-3; abundance: NA; j_gene: TRBJ1-6; d_gene: NA
CDR3nt: TGTGCCAGCAGTGAGAATCCGGGACAGGGGAGGAAACTGTTTTTT; CDR3aa: CASSENPGQGRKLFF; v_gene: TRBV6-1; abundance: once; j_gene: TRBJ1-4; d_gene: TRBD1
CDR3nt: TGTGCCAGCAGCTTATATAGCAGCTCCTACAATGAGCAGTTCTTC; CDR3aa: CASSLYSSSYNEQFF; v_gene: TRBV11-2; abundance: NA; j_gene: TRBJ2-1; d_gene: NA
CDR3nt: TGCGCCAGCAGCCCGCTCCAGGACAGGGCCTATGGCTACACCTTC; CDR3aa: CASSPLQDRAYGYTF; v_gene: TRBV5-1; abundance: NA; j_gene: TRBJ1-2; d_gene: TRBD1
CDR3nt: TGTGCCAGCAGTTTAGACAGTCCGAGCTCTGGGGCCAACGTCCTGACTTTC; CDR3aa: CASSLDSPSSGANVLTF; v_gene: TRBV27; abundance: NA; j_gene: TRBJ2-6; d_gene: NA
CDR3nt: TGTGCCATCACCCAGGACAGGTCCTACGAGCAGTACTTC; CDR3aa: CAITQDRSYEQYF; v_gene: TRBV10-3; abundance: NA; j_gene: TRBJ2-7; d_gene: TRBD1
CDR3nt: TGTGCCAGTTCCGGACAGGGGGACTACACCTTC; CDR3aa: CASSGQGDYTF; v_gene: TRBV19; abundance: NA; j_gene: TRBJ1-2; d_gene: TRBD1
CDR3nt: TGTGCCAGCAGTTACTCGATATCTCTAGGGGACAATGAGCAGTTCTTC; CDR3aa: CASSYSISLGDNEQFF; v_gene: TRBV6-2/TRBV6-3; abundance: NA; j_gene: TRBJ2-1; d_gene: NA
CDR3nt: TGTGCCAGTAGTATACAGACTAGCGGGGGATCAGAGACCCAGTACTTC; CDR3aa: CASSIQTSGGSETQYF; v_gene: TRBV19; abundance: NA; j_gene: TRBJ2-5; d_gene: TRBD2
CDR3nt: TGTGCCAGCACCACGGGAGGGGGGAATCAGCCCCAGCATTTT; CDR3aa: CASTTGGGNQPQHF; v_gene: TRBV6-5; abundance: NA; j_gene: TRBJ1-5; d_gene: NA
CDR3nt: TGTGCCTGGACCGTTCCCAGGGGAGGCAATCAGCCCCAGCATTTT; CDR3aa: CAWTVPRGGNQPQHF; v_gene: TRBV30; abundance: NA; j_gene: TRBJ1-5; d_gene: NA
CDR3nt: TGTGCCAGCAGTCGCCTACAGGGGCCCAATCAGCCCCAGCATTTT; CDR3aa: CASSRLQGPNQPQHF; v_gene: TRBV2; abundance: medium-sized; j_gene: TRBJ1-5; d_gene: TRBD1
CDR3nt: TGTGCCAGCTCCCGGGACAGCCAAGAGACCCAGTACTTC; CDR3aa: CASSRDSQETQYF; v_gene: TRBV18; abundance: NA; j_gene: TRBJ2-5; d_gene: TRBD1
CDR3nt: TGTGCCAGCAGCCAAGGCGCTGGACAGGGATGGGAAAAACTGTTTTTT; CDR3aa: CASSQGAGQGWEKLFF; v_gene: TRBV3-1/TRBV3-2; abundance: NA; j_gene: TRBJ1-4; d_gene: TRBD1
CDR3nt: TGCGCCAGCAGCTTCAAGCGGGACGATTACAATGAGCAGTTCTTC; CDR3aa: CASSFKRDDYNEQFF; v_gene: TRBV5-1; abundance: NA; j_gene: TRBJ2-1; d_gene: TRBD2
CDR3nt: TGTGCCTGGAGTAATTCGGGTTCACCCCTCCACTTT; CDR3aa: CAWSNSGSPLHF; v_gene: TRBV30; abundance: NA; j_gene: TRBJ1-6; d_gene: NA
CDR3nt: TGTGCAAGTCGCTTAGTTTCCAGCCCGGAGGAGCAGTACTTC; CDR3aa: CASRLVSSPEEQYF; v_gene: TRBV12-2; abundance: NA; j_gene: TRBJ2-7; d_gene: NA
CDR3nt: TGTGCCAGCAGCGCGTTGGGGGGGCTCACAGATACGCAGTATTTT; CDR3aa: CASSALGGLTDTQYF; v_gene: TRBV5-5; abundance: NA; j_gene: TRBJ2-3; d_gene: NA
CDR3nt: TGTGCCAGTAGTATTGGTGGGGGCTCTCAGCCCCAGCATTTT; CDR3aa: CASSIGGGSQPQHF; v_gene: TRBV19; abundance: NA; j_gene: TRBJ1-5; d_gene: NA
CDR3nt: TGTGCCAGCAGCCCAGTGGGGATCCCGGGACAGGGGGTAGATGGCTACACCTTC; CDR3aa: CASSPVGIPGQGVDGYTF; v_gene: TRBV7-9; abundance: NA; j_gene: TRBJ1-2; d_gene: TRBD1
CDR3nt: TGTGCCAGCAGCCCCAGGACCGGGGAGCTGTTTTTT; CDR3aa: CASSPRTGELFF; v_gene: TRBV7-8; abundance: NA; j_gene: TRBJ2-2; d_gene: NA
CDR3nt: TGTGCCAGCAGCGGGGACCAGGGGTTAACTGAAGCTTTCTTT; CDR3aa: CASSGDQGLTEAFF; v_gene: TRBV21-1; abundance: NA; j_gene: TRBJ1-1; d_gene: NA
CDR3nt: TGTGCCAGCCGGGACAGAGATAATCAGCCCCAGCATTTT; CDR3aa: CASRDRDNQPQHF; v_gene: TRBV28; abundance: once; j_gene: TRBJ1-5; d_gene: TRBD1
CDR3nt: TGTGCCAGCAGCCCCCGGATATTGGACAATTCCTACGAGCAGTACTTC; CDR3aa: CASSPRILDNSYEQYF; v_gene: TRBV11-1; abundance: NA; j_gene: TRBJ2-7; d_gene: NA
CDR3nt: TGTGCCATCAGCGGCACGGGACAGGGCGTTTTCTATGGCTACACCTTC; CDR3aa: CAISGTGQGVFYGYTF; v_gene: TRBV10-3; abundance: NA; j_gene: TRBJ1-2; d_gene: TRBD1
CDR3nt: TGTGCCAGCAGTTTGAGTCCAGGGGGCGGTCAGCCCCAGCATTTT; CDR3aa: CASSLSPGGGQPQHF; v_gene: TRBV5-8; abundance: NA; j_gene: TRBJ1-5; d_gene: TRBD1
CDR3nt: TGTGCCAGCAGCAAATCACCAGGGGCGAATCCCGGCTACACCTTC; CDR3aa: CASSKSPGANPGYTF; v_gene: TRBV21-1; abundance: NA; j_gene: TRBJ1-2; d_gene: NA
CDR3nt: TGTGCCAGCAGCAAAAGACCGGGACTAGCTTTGGAGACCCAGTACTTC; CDR3aa: CASSKRPGLALETQYF; v_gene: TRBV7-6; abundance: NA; j_gene: TRBJ2-5; d_gene: TRBD2
CDR3nt: TGTGCCAGCAGTTTAGGCGGGGAGGGCTATGGCTACACCTTC; CDR3aa: CASSLGGEGYGYTF; v_gene: TRBV27; abundance: NA; j_gene: TRBJ1-2; d_gene: NA
CDR3nt: TGTGCCAGCAGCCCCTCAGGGGGCTATAATTCCGGGGAGCTGTTTTTT; CDR3aa: CASSPSGGYNSGELFF; v_gene: TRBV11-2; abundance: NA; j_gene: TRBJ2-2; d_gene: TRBD1
CDR3nt: TGTGCCACCAGCACAGGACTAGCGGACATCTACGAGCAGTACTTC; CDR3aa: CATSTGLADIYEQYF; v_gene: TRBV15; abundance: NA; j_gene: TRBJ2-7; d_gene: TRBD2
CDR3nt: TGTGCCAGCAGCCCCCTTGCGGGAGGATCGACAGATACGCAGTATTTT; CDR3aa: CASSPLAGGSTDTQYF; v_gene: TRBV11-2; abundance: few; j_gene: TRBJ2-3; d_gene: TRBD2
CDR3nt: TGTGCCAGTAGTATGACAGCTGACACTGAAGCTTTCTTT; CDR3aa: CASSMTADTEAFF; v_gene: TRBV19; abundance: NA; j_gene: TRBJ1-1; d_gene: NA
CDR3nt: TGTGCCAGCAGTGAGCCGGGACAGTTAACTAACTATGGCTACACCTTC; CDR3aa: CASSEPGQLTNYGYTF; v_gene: TRBV28; abundance: NA; j_gene: TRBJ1-2; d_gene: TRBD1
CDR3nt: TGTGCCAGCAAACTAGCGGGGGGGCCTGATACGCAGTATTTT; CDR3aa: CASKLAGGPDTQYF; v_gene: TRBV7-2; abundance: NA; j_gene: TRBJ2-3; d_gene: TRBD2
CDR3nt: TGTGCCAGCAGTGAAGGGGGGGGTTATGGCTACACCTTC; CDR3aa: CASSEGGGYGYTF; v_gene: TRBV2; abundance: NA; j_gene: TRBJ1-2; d_gene: NA
CDR3nt: TGTGCCAGTTACCCGGGACAGGGCGATTGGAGCAATCAGCCCCAGCATTTT; CDR3aa: CASYPGQGDWSNQPQHF; v_gene: TRBV19; abundance: NA; j_gene: TRBJ1-5; d_gene: TRBD1
CDR3nt: TGCGCCAGCAGCCAAGTGAGTGCGAACCCGGACTATGGCTACACCTTC; CDR3aa: CASSQVSANPDYGYTF; v_gene: TRBV4-1; abundance: NA; j_gene: TRBJ1-2; d_gene: NA